The 11 T cell receptor beta chains reported below all come from one sample, sequenced in a study of cytomegalovirus exposure and HLA in healthy donors (TCRdb year 2017). The method behind the library was the immunoSEQ multiplex PCR assay. For the multiplex PCR, a mixture combining 60 forward primers for TCR Vbeta segments and 13 reverse primers for TCR Jbeta segments was used. What TCRdb holds here is the immuneACCESS table cut down to in-frame rearrangements. Part of the clones is not present; checked against another copy, under half of the missing clones reflect an unresolved V gene, and the others are unexplained. Counted in this sample were 130,000 or so clones; roughly 70% of them appeared once. About 4.3% of the sample is in the top ten clones. The sample comprised PBMCs. The receptor set was obtained from a man aged 18 to 35 in good health and CMV-seropositive.

The genes are TRBV11-3 and TRBJ2-2; D remains unclear. This CDR3 has 14 amino acids. Trimming stripped 5 bases from V and 1 base from J, with 8 bases between. The germline V gene encodes CDR1 SGHNT and CDR2 YENEEA. This CDR3 is CASSRFGNTGELFF. The CDR3, as DNA: TGTGCCAGCAGCCGTTTCGGGAACACCGGGGAGCTGTTTTTT.

V is TRBV21-1 and J is TRBJ2-1; the table's D gene call, TRBD2, was not cross checked with the DNA. TRBV21-1 is designated a pseudogene. The CDR3 spans 16 residues. CDR3 protein: CASSTWSGTFYNEQFF. The CDR3 DNA reads as TGTGCCAGCTCAACCTGGAGCGGGACTTTTTACAATGAGCAGTTCTTC.

V is TRBV6-5 and J is TRBJ2-5; D remains unclear. The CDR3 runs to 14 residues. Germline CDR1 is MNHEY and CDR2 is SVGAGI. V was shortened by 6 bases and J by 4 bases, with 15 bases between the two germline ends. CDR3 DNA: TGTGCCAGCAGATCCGGGTCCGGCAGAGAGACCCAGTACTTC. This gives the protein CASRSGSGRETQYF.

The J gene is TRBJ2-5, the V gene TRBV7-2, with TRBD2 matching 13 bases. The germline CDR1 and CDR2 sequences are SGHTA and FQGNSA. V lost 5 bases to trimming and J lost 4 bases; unmatched junction nucleotides: 4. The CDR3 contains 15 residues. The CDR3 nucleotides read TGTGCCAGCAGCCCGACTAGCGGGAGGAGAGAGACCCAGTACTTC. It specifies CASSPTSGRRETQYF.

The genes are TRBV18 and TRBJ2-2; 7 bases fit TRBD1. V lost 1 base and J lost 8; bases outside the gene matches: 7. Germline assignment: CDR1 KGHSH and CDR2 LQKENI. The CDR3 loop spans 15 amino acids. The CDR3 DNA is TGTGCCAGCTCACCACGGGACAGCGCAACGGGGGAGCTGTTTTTT. Protein sequence: CASSPRDSATGELFF.

A single count supports this clone. This chain uses TRBV7-6 with TRBJ2-3; D call uncertain. The germline gives CDR1 SGHVS, CDR2 FNYEAQ. The CDR3 covers 14 residues. Trimming removed 1 base from V and 1 base from J, with 6 bases in between. For the CDR3, the DNA is TGTGCCAGCAGCTTAGGTAGAGGCACAGATACGCAGTATTTT. Translating it yields CASSLGRGTDTQYF.

This chain joins TRBV30 and TRBJ2-7, with 7 bases matching TRBD2. Germline V gene data show CDR1 as GTSNPN and CDR2 as SVGIG (reference sequence). Trimming removed 2 bases from V and 2 bases from J; junction bases left unmatched: 3. This CDR3 region has 13 residues. The CDR3 protein is CAWSYSGPYEQYF. CDR3 nucleotide sequence: TGTGCCTGGAGTTATAGCGGGCCCTACGAGCAGTACTTC.

The rearrangement links TRBV7-2 to TRBJ2-5; a weak D match, TRBD2 (6 bases). The V gene's germline CDR1 is SGHTA and CDR2 FQGNSA. This CDR3 comprises 15 residues. Trimming took off 4 bases at V and 3 bases at J, with 15 bases between the two ends. The CDR3 here is CASSSGAGEEETQYF. The CDR3 DNA sequence: TGTGCCAGCAGCTCGGGAGCGGGCGAAGAAGAGACCCAGTACTTC.

V and J are TRBV7-2 and TRBJ1-2; D possibly corresponds to TRBD1 (6 bases). Deletions cut 4 bases from V and 7 bases from J, with 13 bases between. Germline V CDR1 and CDR2: SGHTA, FQGNSA. CDR3 size: 13 residues. This CDR3 is CASSSTGPAGYTF. DNA for the CDR3: TGTGCCAGCAGCTCCACAGGGCCGGCTGGCTACACCTTC.

This clone showed up just a few times. CDR3 in amino acids: CASRRQGGETQYF. The CDR3 DNA follows: TGTGCCAGCAGGAGACAGGGCGGGGAGACCCAGTACTTC. The chain recombines TRBV6-5 with TRBJ2-5, with 7 bases lining up with TRBD1. With 6 bases clipped from V and 5 bases from J, the junction kept 6 bases outside the gene matches. CDR1 and CDR2 from the germline V gene are MNHEY and SVGAGI. CDR3 length: 13 amino acids.

This chain uses TRBV6-5 with TRBJ1-2; D might be TRBD1 (5 bases). CDR1 MNHEY and CDR2 SVGAGI come from the germline V gene. Trimming stripped 3 bases from V and 8 bases from J, with 13 bases between. This CDR3 comprises 13 residues. CDR3 sequence (DNA): TGTGCCAGCAGTTATTACCAGGGAGGAGGCTACACCTTC. Its translation is CASSYYQGGGYTF.